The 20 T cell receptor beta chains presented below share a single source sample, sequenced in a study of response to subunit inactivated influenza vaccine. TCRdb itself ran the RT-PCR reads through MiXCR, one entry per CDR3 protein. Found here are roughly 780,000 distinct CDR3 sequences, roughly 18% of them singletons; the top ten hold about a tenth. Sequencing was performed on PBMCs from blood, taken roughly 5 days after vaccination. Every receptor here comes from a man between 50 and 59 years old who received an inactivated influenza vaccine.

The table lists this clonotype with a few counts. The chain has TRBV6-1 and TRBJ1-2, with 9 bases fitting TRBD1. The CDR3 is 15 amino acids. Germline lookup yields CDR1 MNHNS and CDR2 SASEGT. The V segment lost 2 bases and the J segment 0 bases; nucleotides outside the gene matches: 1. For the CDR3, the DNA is TGTGCCAGCAGTGAATGGGACAGGGCTAACTATGGCTACACCTTC. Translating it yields CASSEWDRANYGYTF.

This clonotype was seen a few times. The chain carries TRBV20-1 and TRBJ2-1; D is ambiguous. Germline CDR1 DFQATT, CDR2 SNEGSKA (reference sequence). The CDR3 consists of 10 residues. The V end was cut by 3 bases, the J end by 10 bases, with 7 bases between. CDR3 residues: CSASHGEQFF. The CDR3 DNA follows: TGCAGTGCTAGTCATGGGGAGCAGTTCTTC.

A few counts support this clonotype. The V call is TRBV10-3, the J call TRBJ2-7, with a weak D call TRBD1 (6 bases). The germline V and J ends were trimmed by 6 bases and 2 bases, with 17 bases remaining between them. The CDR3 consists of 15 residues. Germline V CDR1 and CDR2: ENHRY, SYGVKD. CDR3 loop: CAIRIQGEGAYEQYF. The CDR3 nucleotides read TGTGCCATCAGGATCCAGGGTGAGGGGGCCTACGAGCAGTACTTC.

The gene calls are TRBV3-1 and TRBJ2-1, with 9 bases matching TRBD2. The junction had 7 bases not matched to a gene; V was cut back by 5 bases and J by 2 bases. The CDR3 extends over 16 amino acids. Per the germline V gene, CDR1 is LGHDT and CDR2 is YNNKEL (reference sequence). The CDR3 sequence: CASSTAGGRAYNEQFF. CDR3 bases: TGTGCCAGCAGCACAGCTGGCGGGAGGGCCTACAATGAGCAGTTCTTC.

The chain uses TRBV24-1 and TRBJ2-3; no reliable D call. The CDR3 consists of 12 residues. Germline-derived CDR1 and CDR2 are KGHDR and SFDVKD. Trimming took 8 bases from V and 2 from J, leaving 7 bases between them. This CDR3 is CATTPPTDTQYF. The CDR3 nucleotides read TGTGCCACCACGCCCCCCACAGATACGCAGTATTTT.

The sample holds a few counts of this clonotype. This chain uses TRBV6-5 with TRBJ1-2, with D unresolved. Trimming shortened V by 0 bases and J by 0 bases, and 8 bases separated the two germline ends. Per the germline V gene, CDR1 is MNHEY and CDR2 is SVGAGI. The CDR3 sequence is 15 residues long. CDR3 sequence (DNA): TGTGCCAGCAGTTACTCGATTATCGCTAACTATGGCTACACCTTC. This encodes CASSYSIIANYGYTF.

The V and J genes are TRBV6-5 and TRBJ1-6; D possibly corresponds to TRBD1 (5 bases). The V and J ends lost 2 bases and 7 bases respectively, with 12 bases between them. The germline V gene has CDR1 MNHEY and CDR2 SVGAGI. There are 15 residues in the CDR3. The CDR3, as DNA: TGTGCCAGCAGTTACGGAGGGACGGGGAATTCACCCCTCCACTTT. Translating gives CASSYGGTGNSPLHF.

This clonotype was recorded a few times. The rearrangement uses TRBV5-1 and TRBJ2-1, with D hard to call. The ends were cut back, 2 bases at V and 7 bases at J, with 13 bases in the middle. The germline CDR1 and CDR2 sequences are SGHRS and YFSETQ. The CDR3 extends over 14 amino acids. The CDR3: CASSFIARENEQFF. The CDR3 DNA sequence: TGCGCCAGCAGCTTCATTGCTAGAGAGAATGAGCAGTTCTTC.

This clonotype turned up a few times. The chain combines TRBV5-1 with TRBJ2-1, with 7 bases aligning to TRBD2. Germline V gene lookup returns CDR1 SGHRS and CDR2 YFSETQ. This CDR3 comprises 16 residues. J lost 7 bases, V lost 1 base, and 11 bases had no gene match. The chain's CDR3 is CASSLNGPGGINEQFF. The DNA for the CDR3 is TGCGCCAGCAGCTTGAACGGTCCGGGAGGAATTAATGAGCAGTTCTTC.

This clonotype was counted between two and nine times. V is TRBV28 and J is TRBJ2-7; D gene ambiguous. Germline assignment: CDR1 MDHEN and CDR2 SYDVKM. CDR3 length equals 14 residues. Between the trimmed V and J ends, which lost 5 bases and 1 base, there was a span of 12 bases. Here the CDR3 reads CASSQLGFSYEQYF. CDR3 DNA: TGTGCCAGCAGTCAATTAGGTTTTTCCTACGAGCAGTACTTC.

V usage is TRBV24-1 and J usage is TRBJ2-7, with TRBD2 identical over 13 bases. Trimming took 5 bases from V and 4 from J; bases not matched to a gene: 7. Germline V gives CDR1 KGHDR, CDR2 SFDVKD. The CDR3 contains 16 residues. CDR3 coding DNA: TGTGCCACCAGTGGTGTCGGGACTAGCGGGGCGTACGAGCAGTACTTC. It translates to CATSGVGTSGAYEQYF.

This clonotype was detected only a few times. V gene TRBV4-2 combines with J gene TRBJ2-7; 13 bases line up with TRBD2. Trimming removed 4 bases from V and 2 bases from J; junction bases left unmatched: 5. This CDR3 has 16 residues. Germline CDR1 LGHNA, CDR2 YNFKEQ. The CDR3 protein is CASSLGTSGNPYEQYF. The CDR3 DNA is TGTGCCAGCAGCCTTGGGACTAGCGGGAACCCCTACGAGCAGTACTTC.

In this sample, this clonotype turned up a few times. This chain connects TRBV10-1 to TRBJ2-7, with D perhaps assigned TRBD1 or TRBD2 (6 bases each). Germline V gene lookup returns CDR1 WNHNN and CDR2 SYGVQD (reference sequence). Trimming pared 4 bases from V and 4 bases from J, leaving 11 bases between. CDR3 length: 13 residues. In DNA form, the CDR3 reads TGCGCCAGCAGTGCTCGGGGGCGATACGAGCAGTACTTC. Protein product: CASSARGRYEQYF.

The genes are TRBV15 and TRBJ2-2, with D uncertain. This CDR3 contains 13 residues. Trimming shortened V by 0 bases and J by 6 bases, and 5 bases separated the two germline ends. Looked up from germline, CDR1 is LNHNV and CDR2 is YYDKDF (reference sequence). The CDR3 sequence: CATSRDHAGELFF. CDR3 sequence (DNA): TGTGCCACCAGCAGAGATCATGCCGGGGAGCTGTTTTTT.

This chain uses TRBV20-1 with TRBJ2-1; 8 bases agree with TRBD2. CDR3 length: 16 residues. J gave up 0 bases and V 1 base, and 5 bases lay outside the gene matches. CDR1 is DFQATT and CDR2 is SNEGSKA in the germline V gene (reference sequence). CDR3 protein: CSARVHAGGSYNEQFF. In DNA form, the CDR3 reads TGCAGTGCTAGAGTTCATGCGGGGGGCTCCTACAATGAGCAGTTCTTC.

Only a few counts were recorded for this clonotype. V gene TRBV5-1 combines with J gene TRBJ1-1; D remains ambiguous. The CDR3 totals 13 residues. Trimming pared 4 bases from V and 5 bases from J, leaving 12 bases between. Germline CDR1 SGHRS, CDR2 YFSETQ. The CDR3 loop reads CASSTNTETEAFF. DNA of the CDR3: TGCGCCAGCAGCACAAACACCGAAACTGAAGCTTTCTTT.

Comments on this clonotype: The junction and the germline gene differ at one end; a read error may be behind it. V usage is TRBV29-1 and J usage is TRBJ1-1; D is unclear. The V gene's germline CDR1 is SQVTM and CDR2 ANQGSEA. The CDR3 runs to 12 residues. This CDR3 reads CSVLHMKTEAFF. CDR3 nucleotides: TGCAGCGTTCTCCACATGAAGACTGAAGCTTTCTTT.

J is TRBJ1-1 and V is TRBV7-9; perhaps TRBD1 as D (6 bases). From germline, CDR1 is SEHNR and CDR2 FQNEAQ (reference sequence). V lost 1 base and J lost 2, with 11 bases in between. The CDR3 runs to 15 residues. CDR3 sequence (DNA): TGTGCCAGCAGCTTAGGGCGGGGGCCCAACACTGAAGCTTTCTTT. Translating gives CASSLGRGPNTEAFF.

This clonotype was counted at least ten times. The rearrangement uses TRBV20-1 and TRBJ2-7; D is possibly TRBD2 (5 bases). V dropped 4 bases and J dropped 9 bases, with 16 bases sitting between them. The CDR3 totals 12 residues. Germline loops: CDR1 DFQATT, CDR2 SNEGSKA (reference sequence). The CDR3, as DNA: TGCAGTGCTACCCGGACTCGCGGCGCGCAGTACTTC. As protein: CSATRTRGAQYF.

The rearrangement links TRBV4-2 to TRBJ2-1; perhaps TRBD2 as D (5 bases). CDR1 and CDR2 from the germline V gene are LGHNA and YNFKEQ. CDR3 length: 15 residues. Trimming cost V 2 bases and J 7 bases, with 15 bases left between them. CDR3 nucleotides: TGTGCCAGCAGCCAATTAGATATTCGGGAAAATGAGCAGTTCTTC. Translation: CASSQLDIRENEQFF.